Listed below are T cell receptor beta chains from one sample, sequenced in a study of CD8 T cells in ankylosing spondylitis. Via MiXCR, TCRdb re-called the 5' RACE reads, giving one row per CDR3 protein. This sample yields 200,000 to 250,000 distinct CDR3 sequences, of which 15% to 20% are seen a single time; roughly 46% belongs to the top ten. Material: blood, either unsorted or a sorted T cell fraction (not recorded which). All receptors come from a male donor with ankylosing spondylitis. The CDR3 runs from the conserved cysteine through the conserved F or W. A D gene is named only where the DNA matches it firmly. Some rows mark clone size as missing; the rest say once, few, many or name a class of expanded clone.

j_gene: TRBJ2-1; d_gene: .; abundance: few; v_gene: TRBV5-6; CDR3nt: TGTGCCAGCAGCTTTGTGTCTGCGGGTAATGAGCAGTTCTTC; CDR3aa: CASSFVSAGNEQFF
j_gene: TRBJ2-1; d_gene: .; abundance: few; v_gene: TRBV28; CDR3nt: TGTGCCAGCAGTTTAGGCAGGGGCTGGGATGAGCAGTTCTTC; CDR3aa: CASSLGRGWDEQFF
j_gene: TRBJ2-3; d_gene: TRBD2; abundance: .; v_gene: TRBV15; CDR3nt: TGTGCCACCAGCAGAGATAGCCCCCAGGGAGCGGGAACACATGCGGATACGCAGTATTTT; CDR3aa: CATSRDSPQGAGTHADTQYF
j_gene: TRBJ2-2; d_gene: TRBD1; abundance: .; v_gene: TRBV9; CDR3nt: TGTGCCAGCAACCGGGGGACAGGGTCGAACACCGGGGAGCTGTTTTTT; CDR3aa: CASNRGTGSNTGELFF
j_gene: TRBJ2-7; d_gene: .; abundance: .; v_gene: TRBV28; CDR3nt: TGTGCCAGCAGTTCCGGACTAAGCGAGCAGTACTTC; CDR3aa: CASSSGLSEQYF
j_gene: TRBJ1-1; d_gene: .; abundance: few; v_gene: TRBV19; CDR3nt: TGTGCCGTTAATACACTCGGTGGTGAAGCTTTCTTT; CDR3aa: CAVNTLGGEAFF
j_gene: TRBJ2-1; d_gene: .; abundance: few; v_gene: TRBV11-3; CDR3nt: TGTGCCAGCAGCTTTCCAGGGGGGGCCAGCTCCTACAATGAGCAGTTCTTC; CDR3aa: CASSFPGGASSYNEQFF
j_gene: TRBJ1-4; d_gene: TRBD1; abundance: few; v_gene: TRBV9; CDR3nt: TGTGCCAGCAGCCTAGGGACAGGGGCAAACGAAAAACTGTTTTTT; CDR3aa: CASSLGTGANEKLFF
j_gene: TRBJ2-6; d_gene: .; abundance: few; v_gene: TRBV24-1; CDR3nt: TGTGCCACCAGCCCTCGGGGGCCTGGGGCCAACGTCCTGACTTTC; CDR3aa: CATSPRGPGANVLTF
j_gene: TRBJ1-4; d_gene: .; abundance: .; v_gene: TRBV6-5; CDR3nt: TGTGCCAGCAGTTACGACTCGGGGGGGTACGCAACTAATGAAAAACTGTTTTTT; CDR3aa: CASSYDSGGYATNEKLFF
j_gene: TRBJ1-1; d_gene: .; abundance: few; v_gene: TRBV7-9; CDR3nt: TGTGCCAGCAGCATACTGGACAGAATTGAAGCTTTCTTT; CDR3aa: CASSILDRIEAFF
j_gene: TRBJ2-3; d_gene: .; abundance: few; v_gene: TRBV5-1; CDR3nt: TGCGCCAGCAACTCGGGGCGCGACTCTTCCCCCACAGATACGCAGTATTTT; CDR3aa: CASNSGRDSSPTDTQYF
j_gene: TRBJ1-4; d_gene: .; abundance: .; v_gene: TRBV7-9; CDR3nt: TGTGCCAGCAGCTTAGCGCGGAGGATGGCTAATGAAAAACTGTTTTTT; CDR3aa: CASSLARRMANEKLFF
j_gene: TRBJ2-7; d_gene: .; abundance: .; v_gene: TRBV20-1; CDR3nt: TGCAGTGCTAGATCTCCACTTAGCTCCTACGAGCAGTACTTC; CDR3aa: CSARSPLSSYEQYF
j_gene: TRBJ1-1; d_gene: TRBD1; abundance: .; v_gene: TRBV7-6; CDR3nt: TGTGCCAGCAGCTCTACGGCGTCAGGGGGTACACTGAACACTGAAGCTTTCTTT; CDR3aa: CASSSTASGGTLNTEAFF
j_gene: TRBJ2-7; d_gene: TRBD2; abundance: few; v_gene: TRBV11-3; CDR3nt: TGTGCCAGCAGTCTCCGGACTAGCGGGGAATACGAGCAGTACTTC; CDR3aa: CASSLRTSGEYEQYF
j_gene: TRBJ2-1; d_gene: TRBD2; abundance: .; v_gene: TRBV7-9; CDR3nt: TGTGCCAGCAGCCCAAGACTAGCCGTAAATGAGCAGTTCTTC; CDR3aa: CASSPRLAVNEQFF
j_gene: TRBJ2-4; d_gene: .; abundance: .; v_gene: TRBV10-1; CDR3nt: TGCGCCAGCCAAGTTGCGGGACAGCTCACCAAAAACATTCAGTACTTC; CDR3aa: CASQVAGQLTKNIQYF